This T cell receptor beta chain was identified during a study of blood T cell repertoires in COVID-19. CDR1 and CDR2 from the germline V gene are SGHTS and YDEGEE. Trimming removed 3 bases from V and 2 bases from J, with 21 bases in between. There are 17 residues in the CDR3. Generated by immunoSEQ multiplex PCR, the TCRdb table keeps only in-frame clones and is missing some. The table has a few hundred thousand clones, around 86% seen once. This chain joins TRBV5-8 and TRBJ2-7; a possible D gene is TRBD1 (5 bases). The sequence derives from a man aged 25-45 years who had recovered from COVID-19. Source material: peripheral blood. CDR3 sequence reads: CASSSIDKDREPYEQYF. CDR3 in DNA: TGTGCCAGCAGCTCAATCGATAAAGACAGAGAGCCCTACGAGCAGTACTTC.